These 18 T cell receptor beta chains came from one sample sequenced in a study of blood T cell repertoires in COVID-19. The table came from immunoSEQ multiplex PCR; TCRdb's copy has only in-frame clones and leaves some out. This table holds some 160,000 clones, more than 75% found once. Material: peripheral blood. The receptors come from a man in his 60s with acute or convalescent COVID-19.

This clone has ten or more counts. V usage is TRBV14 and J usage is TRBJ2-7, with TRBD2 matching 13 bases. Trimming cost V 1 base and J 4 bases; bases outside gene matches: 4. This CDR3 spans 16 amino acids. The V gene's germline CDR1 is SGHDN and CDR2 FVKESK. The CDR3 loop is CASSQGGLAGKYEQYF. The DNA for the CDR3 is TGTGCCAGCAGCCAAGGGGGACTAGCGGGAAAGTACGAGCAGTACTTC.

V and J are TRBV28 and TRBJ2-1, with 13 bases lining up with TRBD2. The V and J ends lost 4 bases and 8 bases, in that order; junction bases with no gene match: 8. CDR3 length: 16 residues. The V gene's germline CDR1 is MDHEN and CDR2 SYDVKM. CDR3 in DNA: TGTGCCAGCAGTTCCGCCGGGACTAGCGGGATTGATGAGCAGTTCTTC. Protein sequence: CASSSAGTSGIDEQFF.

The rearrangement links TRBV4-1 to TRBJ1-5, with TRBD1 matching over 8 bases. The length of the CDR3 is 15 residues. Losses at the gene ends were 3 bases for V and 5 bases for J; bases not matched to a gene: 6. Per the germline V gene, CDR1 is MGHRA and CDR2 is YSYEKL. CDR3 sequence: CASSQRTGPYQPQHF. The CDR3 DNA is TGCGCCAGCAGCCAGAGGACAGGGCCGTATCAGCCCCAGCATTTT.

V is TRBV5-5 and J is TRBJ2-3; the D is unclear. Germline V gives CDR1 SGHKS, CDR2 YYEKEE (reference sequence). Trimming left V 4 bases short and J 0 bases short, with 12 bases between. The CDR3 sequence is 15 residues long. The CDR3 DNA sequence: TGTGCCAGCAGCCTCCGACACCTCAGCACAGATACGCAGTATTTT. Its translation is CASSLRHLSTDTQYF.

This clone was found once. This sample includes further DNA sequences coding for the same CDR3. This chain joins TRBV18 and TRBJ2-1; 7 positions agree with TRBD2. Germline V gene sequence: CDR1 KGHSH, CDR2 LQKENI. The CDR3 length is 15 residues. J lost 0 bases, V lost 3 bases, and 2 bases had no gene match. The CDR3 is CASSPRTSSYNEQFF. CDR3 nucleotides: TGTGCCAGCTCACCGAGGACTAGCTCCTACAATGAGCAGTTCTTC.

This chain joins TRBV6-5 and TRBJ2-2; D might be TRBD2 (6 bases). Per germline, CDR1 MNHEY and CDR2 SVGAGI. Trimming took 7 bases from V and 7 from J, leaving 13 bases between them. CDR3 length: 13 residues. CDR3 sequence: CASNRAGGGELFF. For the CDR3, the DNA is TGTGCCAGCAACCGCGCCGGGGGCGGGGAGCTGTTTTTT.

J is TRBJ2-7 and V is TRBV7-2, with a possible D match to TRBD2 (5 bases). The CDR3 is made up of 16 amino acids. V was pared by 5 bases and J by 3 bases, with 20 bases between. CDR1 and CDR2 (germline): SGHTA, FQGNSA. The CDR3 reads CASSVVSSGSNYEQYF. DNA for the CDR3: TGTGCCAGCAGCGTAGTCTCCTCGGGGTCAAACTACGAGCAGTACTTC.

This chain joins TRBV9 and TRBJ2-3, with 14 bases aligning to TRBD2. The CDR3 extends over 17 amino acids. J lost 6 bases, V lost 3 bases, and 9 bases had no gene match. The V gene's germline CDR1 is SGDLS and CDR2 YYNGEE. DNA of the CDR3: TGTGCCAGCAGCGAGGAGGGACTAGCGGGAGTAGGGGATACGCAGTATTTT. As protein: CASSEEGLAGVGDTQYF.

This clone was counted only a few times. CDR3 region: CASSFQFSNQPQHF. The CDR3 coding sequence is TGTGCCAGCAGTTTTCAGTTTAGCAATCAGCCCCAGCATTTT. The rearrangement joins TRBV27 to TRBJ1-5; D is ambiguous. The CDR3 spans 14 residues. CDR1 and CDR2 from the germline V gene are MNHEY and SMNVEV (reference sequence). Trimming shortened V by 3 bases and J by 0 bases, and 6 bases separated the two germline ends.

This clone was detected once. The CDR3 is CASSLDFGQGITGELFF. In DNA, the CDR3 is TGCGCCAGCAGCTTGGATTTCGGACAGGGTATCACCGGGGAGCTGTTTTTT. The V and J genes are TRBV5-1 and TRBJ2-2, with TRBD1 matching over 8 bases. The CDR3 has 17 residues. CDR1 SGHRS and CDR2 YFSETQ come from the germline V gene. Germline trimming cut 0 bases from V and 4 bases from J; bases unmatched to any gene: 8. Full variable domain (rest looked up from reference TRBV5-1 and TRBJ2-2): KAGVTQTPRYLIKTRGQQVTLSCSPISGHRSVSWYQQTPGQGLQFLFEYFSETQRNKGNFPGRFSGRQFSNSRSEMNVSTLELGDSALYLCASSLDFGQGITGELFFGEGSRLTVL.

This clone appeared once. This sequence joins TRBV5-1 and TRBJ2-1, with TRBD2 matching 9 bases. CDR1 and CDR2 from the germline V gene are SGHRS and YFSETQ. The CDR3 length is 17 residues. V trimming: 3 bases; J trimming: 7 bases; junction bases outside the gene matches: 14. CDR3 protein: CASSSQGMVAGANEQFF. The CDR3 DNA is TGCGCCAGCAGCTCGCAGGGGATGGTAGCGGGAGCTAATGAGCAGTTCTTC.

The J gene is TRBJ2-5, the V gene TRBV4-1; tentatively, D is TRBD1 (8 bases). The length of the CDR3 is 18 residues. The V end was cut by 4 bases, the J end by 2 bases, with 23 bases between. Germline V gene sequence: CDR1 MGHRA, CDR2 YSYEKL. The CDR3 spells CASSRQTGGTGGQETQYF. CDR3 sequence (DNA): TGCGCCAGCAGCCGACAAACGGGAGGAACAGGGGGTCAAGAGACCCAGTACTTC.

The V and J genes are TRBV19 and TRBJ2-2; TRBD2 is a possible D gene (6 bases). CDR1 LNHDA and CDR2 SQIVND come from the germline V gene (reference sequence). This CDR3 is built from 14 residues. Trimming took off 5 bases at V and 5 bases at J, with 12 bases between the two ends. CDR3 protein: CASSSQAGTGELFF. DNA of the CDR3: TGTGCCAGTAGTTCTCAGGCGGGGACCGGGGAGCTGTTTTTT.

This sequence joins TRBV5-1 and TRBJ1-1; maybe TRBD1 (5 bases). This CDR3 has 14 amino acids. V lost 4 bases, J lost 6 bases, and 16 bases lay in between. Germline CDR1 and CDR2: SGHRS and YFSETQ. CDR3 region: CASSIQGVIAEAFF. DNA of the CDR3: TGCGCCAGCAGCATCCAAGGGGTAATCGCTGAAGCTTTCTTT.

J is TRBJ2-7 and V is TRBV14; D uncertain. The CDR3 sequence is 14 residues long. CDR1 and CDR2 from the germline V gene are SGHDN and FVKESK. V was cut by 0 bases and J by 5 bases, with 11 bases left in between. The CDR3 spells CASSQDPGYHEQYF. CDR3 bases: TGTGCCAGCAGCCAAGATCCCGGGTACCACGAGCAGTACTTC.

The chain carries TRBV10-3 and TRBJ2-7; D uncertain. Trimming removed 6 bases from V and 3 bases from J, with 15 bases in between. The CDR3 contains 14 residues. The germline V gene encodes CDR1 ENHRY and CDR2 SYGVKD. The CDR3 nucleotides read TGTGCCATCAGACCAGGAAAAAAAGTCTACGAGCAGTACTTC. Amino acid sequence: CAIRPGKKVYEQYF.

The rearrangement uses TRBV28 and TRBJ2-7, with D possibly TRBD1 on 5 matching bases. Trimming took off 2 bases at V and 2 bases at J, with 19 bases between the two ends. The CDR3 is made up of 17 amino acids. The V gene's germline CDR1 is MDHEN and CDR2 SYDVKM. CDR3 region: CASSLSRYRTITYEQYF. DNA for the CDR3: TGTGCCAGCAGTTTAAGCAGATACAGGACAATTACCTACGAGCAGTACTTC. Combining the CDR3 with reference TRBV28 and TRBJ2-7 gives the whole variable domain DVKVTQSSRYLVKRTGEKVFLECVQDMDHENMFWYRQDPGLGLRLIYFSYDVKMKEKGDIPEGYSVSREKKERFSLILESASTNQTSMYLCASSLSRYRTITYEQYFGPGTRLTVT.

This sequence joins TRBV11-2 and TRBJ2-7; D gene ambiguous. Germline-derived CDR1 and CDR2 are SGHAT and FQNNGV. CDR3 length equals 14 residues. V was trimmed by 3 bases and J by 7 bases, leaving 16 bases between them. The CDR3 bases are TGTGCCAGCAGCTTGAGAAATGTTGCATTGGAGCAGTACTTC. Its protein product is CASSLRNVALEQYF.